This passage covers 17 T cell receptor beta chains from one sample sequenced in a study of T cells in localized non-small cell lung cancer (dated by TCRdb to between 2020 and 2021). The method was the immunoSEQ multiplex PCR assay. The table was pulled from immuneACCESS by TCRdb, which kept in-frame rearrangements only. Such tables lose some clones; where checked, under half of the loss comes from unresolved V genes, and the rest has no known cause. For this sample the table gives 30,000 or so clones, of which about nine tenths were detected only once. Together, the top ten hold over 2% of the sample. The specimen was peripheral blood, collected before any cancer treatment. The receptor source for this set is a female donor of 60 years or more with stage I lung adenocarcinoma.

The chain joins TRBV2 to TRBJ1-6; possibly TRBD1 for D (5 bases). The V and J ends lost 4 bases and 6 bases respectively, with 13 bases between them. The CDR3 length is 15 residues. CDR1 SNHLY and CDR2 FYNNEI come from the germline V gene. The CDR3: CASSVRRDGNSPLHF. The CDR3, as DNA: TGTGCCAGCAGTGTACGCCGGGACGGTAATTCACCCCTCCACTTT.

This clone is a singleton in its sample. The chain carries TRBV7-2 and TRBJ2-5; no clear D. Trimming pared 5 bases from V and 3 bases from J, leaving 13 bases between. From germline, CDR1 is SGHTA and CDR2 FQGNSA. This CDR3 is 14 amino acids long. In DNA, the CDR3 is TGTGCCAGCAGCCGTAGGACCAAAAAAGAGACCCAGTACTTC. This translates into CASSRRTKKETQYF.

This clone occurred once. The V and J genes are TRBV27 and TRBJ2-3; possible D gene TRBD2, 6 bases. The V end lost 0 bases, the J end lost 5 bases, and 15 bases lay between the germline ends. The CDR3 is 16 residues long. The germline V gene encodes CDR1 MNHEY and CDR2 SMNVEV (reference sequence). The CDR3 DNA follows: TGTGCCAGCAGTTTATCGGGGGTACACGGGGGAGATACGCAGTATTTT. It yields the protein CASSLSGVHGGDTQYF.

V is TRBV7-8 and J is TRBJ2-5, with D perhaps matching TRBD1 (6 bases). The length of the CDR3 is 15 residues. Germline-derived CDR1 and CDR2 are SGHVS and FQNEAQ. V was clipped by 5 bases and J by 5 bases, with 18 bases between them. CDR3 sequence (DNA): TGTGCCAGCAGCCCCAACAGGGTTTCCTTGGAGACCCAGTACTTC. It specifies CASSPNRVSLETQYF.

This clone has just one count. The CDR3 DNA reads as TGTGCCAGCAGCTCCTACTCCCTCTACGAGCAGTACTTC. It translates to CASSSYSLYEQYF. V is TRBV11-3 and J is TRBJ2-7; D gene unclear. V shed 4 bases and J shed 3 bases, with 10 bases lying between them. The CDR3 loop spans 13 amino acids. The germline CDR1 and CDR2 sequences are SGHNT and YENEEA.

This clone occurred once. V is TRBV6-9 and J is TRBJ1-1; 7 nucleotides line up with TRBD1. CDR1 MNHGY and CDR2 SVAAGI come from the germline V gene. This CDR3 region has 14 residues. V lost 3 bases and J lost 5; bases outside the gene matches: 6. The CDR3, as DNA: TGTGCCAGCAGTTACCCAGGGGGAGGGACTGAAGCTTTCTTT. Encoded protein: CASSYPGGGTEAFF.

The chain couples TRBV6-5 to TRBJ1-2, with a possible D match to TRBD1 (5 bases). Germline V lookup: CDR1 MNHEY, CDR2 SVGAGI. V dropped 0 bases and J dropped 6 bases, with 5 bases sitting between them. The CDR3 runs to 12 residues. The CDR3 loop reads CASSYSGDGYTF. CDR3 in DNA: TGTGCCAGCAGTTACTCGGGGGATGGCTACACCTTC.

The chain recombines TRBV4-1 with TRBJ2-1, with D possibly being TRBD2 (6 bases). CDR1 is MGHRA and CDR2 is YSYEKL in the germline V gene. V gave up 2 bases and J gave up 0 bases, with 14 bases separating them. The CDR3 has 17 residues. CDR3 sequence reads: CASSQMPGGSSYNEQFF. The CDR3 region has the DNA TGCGCCAGCAGCCAAATGCCCGGGGGAAGCTCCTACAATGAGCAGTTCTTC.

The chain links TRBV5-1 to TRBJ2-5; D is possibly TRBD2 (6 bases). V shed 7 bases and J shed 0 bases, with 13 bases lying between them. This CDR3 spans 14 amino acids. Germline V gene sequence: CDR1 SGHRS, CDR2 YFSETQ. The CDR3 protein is CASGGTANQETQYF. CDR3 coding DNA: TGCGCCAGCGGCGGGACGGCGAACCAAGAGACCCAGTACTTC.

The CDR3 DNA follows: TGCTCCCCGAGCTCCTACAATGAGCAGTTCTTC. This gives the protein CSPSSYNEQFF. The V and J genes are TRBV20-1 and TRBJ2-1; unclear D gene. The CDR3 is 11 residues long. Germline loops: CDR1 DFQATT, CDR2 SNEGSKA (reference sequence).

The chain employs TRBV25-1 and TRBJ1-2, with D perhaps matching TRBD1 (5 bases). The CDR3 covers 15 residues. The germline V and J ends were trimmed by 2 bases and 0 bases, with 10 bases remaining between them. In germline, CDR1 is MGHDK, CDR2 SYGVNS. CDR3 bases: TGTGCCAGCAGTGAAAGGACACAGACTAACTATGGCTACACCTTC. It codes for CASSERTQTNYGYTF.

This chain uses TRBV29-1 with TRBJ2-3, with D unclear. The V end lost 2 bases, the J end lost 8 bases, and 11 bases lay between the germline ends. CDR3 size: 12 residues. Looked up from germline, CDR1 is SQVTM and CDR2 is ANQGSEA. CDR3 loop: CSVETATATQYF. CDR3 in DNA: TGCAGCGTTGAAACCGCTACTGCTACGCAGTATTTT.

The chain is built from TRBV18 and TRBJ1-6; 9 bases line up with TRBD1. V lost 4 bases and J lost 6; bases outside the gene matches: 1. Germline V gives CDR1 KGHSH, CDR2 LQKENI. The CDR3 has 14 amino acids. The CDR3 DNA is TGTGCCAGCTCACTGGACAGGGGTAATTCACCCCTCCACTTT. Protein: CASSLDRGNSPLHF.

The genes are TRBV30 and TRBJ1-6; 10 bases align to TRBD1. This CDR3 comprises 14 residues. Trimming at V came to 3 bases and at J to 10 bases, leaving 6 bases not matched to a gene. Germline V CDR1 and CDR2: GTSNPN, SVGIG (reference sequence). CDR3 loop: CAWRSRTGGSPLHF. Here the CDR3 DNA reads TGTGCCTGGAGGTCTCGGACAGGGGGATCACCCCTCCACTTT. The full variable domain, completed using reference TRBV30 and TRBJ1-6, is SQTIHQWPATLVQPVGSPLSLECTVEGTSNPNLYWYRQAAGRGLQLLFYSVGIGQISSEVPQNLSASRPQDRQFILSSKKLLLSDSGFYLCAWRSRTGGSPLHFGNGTRLTVT.

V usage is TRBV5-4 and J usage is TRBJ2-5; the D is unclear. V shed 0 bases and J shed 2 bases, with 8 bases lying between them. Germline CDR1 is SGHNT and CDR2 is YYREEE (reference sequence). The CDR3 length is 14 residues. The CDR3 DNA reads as TGTGCCAGCAGCTTGGGGGGTTGGCAAGAGACCCAGTACTTC. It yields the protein CASSLGGWQETQYF.

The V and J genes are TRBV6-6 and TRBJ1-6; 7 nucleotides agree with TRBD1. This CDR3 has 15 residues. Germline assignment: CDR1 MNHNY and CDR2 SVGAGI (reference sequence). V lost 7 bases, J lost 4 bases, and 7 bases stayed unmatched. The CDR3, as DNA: TGTGCCAGCAACCACCGGGACAGATATAATTCACCCCTCCACTTT. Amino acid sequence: CASNHRDRYNSPLHF.

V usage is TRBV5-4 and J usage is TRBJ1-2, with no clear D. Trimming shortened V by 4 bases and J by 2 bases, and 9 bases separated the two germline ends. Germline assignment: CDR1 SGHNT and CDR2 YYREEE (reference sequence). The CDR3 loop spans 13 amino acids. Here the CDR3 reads CASSPPGNYGYTF. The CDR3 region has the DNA TGTGCCAGCAGCCCACCCGGGAACTATGGCTACACCTTC.